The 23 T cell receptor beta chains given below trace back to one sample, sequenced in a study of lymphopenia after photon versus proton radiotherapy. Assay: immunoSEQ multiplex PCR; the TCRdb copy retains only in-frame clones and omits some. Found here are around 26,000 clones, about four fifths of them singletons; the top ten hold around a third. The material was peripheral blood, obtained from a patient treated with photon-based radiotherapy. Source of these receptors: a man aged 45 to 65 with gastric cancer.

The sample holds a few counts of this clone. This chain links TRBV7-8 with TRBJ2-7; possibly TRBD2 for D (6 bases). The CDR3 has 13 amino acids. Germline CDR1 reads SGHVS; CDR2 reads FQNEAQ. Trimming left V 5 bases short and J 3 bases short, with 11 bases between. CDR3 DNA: TGTGCCAGCAGCCTGGACTACAACTACGAGCAGTACGTC. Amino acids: CASSLDYNYEQYV.

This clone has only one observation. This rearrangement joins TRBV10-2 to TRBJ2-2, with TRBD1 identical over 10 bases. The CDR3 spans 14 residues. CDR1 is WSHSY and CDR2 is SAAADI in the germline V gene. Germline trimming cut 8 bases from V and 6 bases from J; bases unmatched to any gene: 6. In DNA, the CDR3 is TGCGCCAGCTCCGGGACAGGGGACGCCGGGGAGCTGTTTTTT. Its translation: CASSGTGDAGELFF.

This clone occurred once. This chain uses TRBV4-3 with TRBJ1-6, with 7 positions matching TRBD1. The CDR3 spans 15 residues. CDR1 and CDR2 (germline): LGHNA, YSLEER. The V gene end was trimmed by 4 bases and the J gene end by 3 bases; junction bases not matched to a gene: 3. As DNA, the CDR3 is TGCGCCAGCAGCCCAGGGGGGCTCTATAATTCACCCCTCCACTTT. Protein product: CASSPGGLYNSPLHF.

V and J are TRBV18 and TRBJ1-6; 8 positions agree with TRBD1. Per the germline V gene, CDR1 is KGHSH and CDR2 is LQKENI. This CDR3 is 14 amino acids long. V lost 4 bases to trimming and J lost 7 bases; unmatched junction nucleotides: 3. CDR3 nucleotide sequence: TGTGCCAGCTCACGGGACAGGCTAAATTCACCCCTCCACTTT. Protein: CASSRDRLNSPLHF.

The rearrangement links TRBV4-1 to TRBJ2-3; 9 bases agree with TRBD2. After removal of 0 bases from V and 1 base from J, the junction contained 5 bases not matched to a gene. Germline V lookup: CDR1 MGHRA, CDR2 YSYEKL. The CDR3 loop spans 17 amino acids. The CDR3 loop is CASSQDPGGGGTDTQYF. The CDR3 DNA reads TGCGCCAGCAGCCAAGATCCAGGCGGGGGGGGCACAGATACGCAGTATTTT.

CDR3 coding DNA: TGTGCCAGCAGCTTTGATAGCGGGGGCACAGATACGCAGTATTTT. Its translation is CASSFDSGGTDTQYF. This chain links TRBV7-3 with TRBJ2-3, with 8 bases fitting TRBD2. Germline CDR1 is SGHTA and CDR2 is FQGTGA. Losses at the gene ends were 3 bases for V and 1 base for J; bases not matched to a gene: 3. The CDR3 loop spans 15 amino acids.

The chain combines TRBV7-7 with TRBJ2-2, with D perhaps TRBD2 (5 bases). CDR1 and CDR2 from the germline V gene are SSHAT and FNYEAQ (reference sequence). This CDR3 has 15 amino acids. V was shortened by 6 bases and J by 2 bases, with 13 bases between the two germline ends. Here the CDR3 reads CASSYTRGNTGELFF. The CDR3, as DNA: TGTGCCAGCAGTTACACCCGGGGAAACACCGGGGAGCTGTTTTTT.

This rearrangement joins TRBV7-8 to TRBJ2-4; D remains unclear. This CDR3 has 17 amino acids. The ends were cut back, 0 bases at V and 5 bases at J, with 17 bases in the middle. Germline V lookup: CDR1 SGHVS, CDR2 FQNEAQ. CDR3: CASSLATPGSRENIQYF. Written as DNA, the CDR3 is TGTGCCAGCAGCTTAGCAACTCCCGGCTCTCGCGAAAACATTCAGTACTTC.

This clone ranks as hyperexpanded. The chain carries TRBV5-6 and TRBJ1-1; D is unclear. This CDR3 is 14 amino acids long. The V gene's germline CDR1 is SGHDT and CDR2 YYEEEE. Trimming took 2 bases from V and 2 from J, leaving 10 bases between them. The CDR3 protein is CASSFRGFNTEAFF. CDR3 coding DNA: TGTGCCAGCAGCTTTCGGGGTTTCAACACTGAAGCTTTCTTT.

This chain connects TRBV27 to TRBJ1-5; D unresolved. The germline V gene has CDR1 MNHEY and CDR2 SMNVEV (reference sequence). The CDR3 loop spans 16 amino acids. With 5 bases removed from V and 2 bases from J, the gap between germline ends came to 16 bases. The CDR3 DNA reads TGTGCCAGCAGTCAGATACGCGGAGTCGGCAATCAGCCCCAGCATTTT. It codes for CASSQIRGVGNQPQHF.

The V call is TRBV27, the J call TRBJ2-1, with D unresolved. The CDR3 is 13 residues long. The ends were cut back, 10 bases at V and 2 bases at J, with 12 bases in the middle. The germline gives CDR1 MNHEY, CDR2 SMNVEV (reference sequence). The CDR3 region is CATSSLTYNEQFF. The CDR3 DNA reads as TGTGCCACCTCGTCTTTAACCTACAATGAGCAGTTCTTC.

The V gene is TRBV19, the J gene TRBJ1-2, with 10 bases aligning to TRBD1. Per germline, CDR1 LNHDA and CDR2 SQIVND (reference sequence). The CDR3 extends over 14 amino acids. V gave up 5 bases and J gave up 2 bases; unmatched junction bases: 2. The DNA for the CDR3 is TGTGCCAGTAGTTTGGACAGGGGGAACTATGGCTACACCTTC. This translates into CASSLDRGNYGYTF.

The CDR3 nucleotides read TGTGCCACCAGCAGGACGGGGGGGCTTAATGAAAAACTGTTTTTT. Its translation is CATSRTGGLNEKLFF. The chain carries TRBV15 and TRBJ1-4; maybe TRBD1 (6 bases). The CDR3 totals 15 residues. Germline CDR1 is LNHNV and CDR2 is YYDKDF (reference sequence). The ends were cut back, 3 bases at V and 4 bases at J, with 12 bases in the middle.

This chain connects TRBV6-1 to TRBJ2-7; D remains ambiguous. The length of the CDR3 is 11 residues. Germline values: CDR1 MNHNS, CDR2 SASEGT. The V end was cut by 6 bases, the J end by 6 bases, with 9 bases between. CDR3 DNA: TGTGCCAGCAGCCCTTACCGCGAGCAGTACTTC. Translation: CASSPYREQYF.

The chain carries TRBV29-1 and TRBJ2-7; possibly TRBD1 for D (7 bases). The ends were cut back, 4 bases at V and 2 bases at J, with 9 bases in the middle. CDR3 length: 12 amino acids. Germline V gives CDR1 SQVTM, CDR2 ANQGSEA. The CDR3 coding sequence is TGCAGCGTTGCCAGGGGGGCCTACGAGCAGTACTTC. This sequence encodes CSVARGAYEQYF.

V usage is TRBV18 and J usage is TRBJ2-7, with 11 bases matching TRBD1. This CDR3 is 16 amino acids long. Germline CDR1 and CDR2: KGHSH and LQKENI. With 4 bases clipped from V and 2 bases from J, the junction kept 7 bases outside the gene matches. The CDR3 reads CASSLTGTGGTYEQYV. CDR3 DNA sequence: TGTGCCAGCTCACTTACCGGGACAGGGGGGACCTACGAGCAGTACGTC.

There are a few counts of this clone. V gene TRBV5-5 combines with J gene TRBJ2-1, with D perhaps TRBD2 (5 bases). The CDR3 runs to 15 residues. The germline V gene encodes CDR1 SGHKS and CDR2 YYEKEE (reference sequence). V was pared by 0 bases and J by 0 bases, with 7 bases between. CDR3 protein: CASSLGGPSYNEQFF. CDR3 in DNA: TGTGCCAGCAGCTTGGGCGGGCCCTCCTACAATGAGCAGTTCTTC.

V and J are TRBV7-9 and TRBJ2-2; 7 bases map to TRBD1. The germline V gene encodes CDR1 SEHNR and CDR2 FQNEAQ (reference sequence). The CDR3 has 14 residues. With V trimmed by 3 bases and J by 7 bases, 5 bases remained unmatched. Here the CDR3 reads CASSLLRGFGELFF. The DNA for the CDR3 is TGTGCCAGCAGCTTGCTCAGGGGGTTCGGGGAGCTGTTTTTT. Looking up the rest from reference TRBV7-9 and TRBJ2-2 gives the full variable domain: DTGVSQNPRHKITKRGQNVTFRCDPISEHNRLYWYRQTLGQGPEFLTYFQNEAQLEKSRLLSDRFSAERPKGSFSTLEIQRTEQGDSAMYLCASSLLRGFGELFFGEGSRLTVL.

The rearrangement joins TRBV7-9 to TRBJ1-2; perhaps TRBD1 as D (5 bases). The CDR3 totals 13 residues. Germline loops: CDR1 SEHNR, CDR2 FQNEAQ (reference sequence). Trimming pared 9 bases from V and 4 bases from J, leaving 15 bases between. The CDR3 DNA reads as TGTGCCAGGCCTTCCCCAGGGCCCTATGGCTACACCTTC. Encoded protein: CARPSPGPYGYTF.

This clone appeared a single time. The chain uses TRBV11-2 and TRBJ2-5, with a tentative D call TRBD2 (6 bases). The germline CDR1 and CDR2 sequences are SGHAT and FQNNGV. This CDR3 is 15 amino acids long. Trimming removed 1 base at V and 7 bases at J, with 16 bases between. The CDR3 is CASSLVQGGVVTQYF. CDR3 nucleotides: TGTGCCAGCAGCTTAGTCCAGGGCGGGGTAGTGACCCAGTACTTC.

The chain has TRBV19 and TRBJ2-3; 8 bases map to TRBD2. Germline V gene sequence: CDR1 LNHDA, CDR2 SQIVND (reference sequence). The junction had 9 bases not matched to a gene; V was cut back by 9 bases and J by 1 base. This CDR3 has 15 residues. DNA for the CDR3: TGTGCCAGCGGAGGACTAGCTCTTGGCACAGATACGCAGTATTTT. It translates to CASGGLALGTDTQYF.

The CDR3 nucleotides read TGCGCCAGCAGCCAAGACAGGGGGCGCGTCTCTGAAGCTTTCTTT. This translates into CASSQDRGRVSEAFF. This chain uses TRBV4-3 with TRBJ1-1, with 8 bases lining up with TRBD1. CDR3 length: 15 residues. Trimming at V came to 0 bases and at J to 6 bases, leaving 6 bases not matched to a gene. The V gene's germline CDR1 is LGHNA and CDR2 YSLEER.

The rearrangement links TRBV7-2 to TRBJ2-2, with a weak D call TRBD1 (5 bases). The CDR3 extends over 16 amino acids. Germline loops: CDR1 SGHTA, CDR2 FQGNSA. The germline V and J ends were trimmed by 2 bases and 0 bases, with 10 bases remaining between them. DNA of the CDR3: TGTGCCAGCAGCTTACCGGGCAGGGCGAACACCGGGGAGCTGTTTTTT. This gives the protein CASSLPGRANTGELFF.